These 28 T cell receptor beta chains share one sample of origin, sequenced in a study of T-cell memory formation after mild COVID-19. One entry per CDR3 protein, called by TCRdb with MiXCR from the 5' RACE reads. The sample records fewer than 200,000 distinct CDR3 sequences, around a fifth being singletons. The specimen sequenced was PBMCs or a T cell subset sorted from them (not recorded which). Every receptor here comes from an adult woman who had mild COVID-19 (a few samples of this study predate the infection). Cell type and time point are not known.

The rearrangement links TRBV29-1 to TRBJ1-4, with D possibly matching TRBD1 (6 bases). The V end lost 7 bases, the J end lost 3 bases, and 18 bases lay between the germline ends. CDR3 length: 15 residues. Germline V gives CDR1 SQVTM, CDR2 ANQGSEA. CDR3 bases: TGCAGCGCACGACAGGCCCTTCAGGCTAATGAAAAACTGTTTTTT. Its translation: CSARQALQANEKLFF.

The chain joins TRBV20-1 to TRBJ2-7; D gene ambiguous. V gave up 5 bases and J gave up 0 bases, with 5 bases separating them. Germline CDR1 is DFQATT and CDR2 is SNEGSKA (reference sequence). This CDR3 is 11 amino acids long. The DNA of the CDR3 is TGCAGTGCTGGGTTCTCCTACGAGCAGTACTTC. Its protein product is CSAGFSYEQYF.

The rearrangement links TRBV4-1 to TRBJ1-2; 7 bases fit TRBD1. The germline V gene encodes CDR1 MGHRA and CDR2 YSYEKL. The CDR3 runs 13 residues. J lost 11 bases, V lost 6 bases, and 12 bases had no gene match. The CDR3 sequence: CASSGTAKWVYTF. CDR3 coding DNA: TGCGCCAGCAGTGGGACAGCCAAATGGGTATACACCTTC.

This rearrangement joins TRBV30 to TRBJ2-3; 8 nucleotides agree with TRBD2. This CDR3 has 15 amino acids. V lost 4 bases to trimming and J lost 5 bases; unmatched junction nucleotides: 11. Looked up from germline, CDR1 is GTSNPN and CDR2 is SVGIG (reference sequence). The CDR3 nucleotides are TGTGCCTGGATCTCGTCGGGAGGGCCGGGAGATACGCAGTATTTT. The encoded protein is CAWISSGGPGDTQYF.

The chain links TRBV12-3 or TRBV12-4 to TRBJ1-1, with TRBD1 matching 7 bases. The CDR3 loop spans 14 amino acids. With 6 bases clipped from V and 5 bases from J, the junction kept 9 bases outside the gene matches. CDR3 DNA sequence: TGTGCCAGCAGCCGGGACAGCTCGTTAACTGAAGCTTTCTTT. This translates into CASSRDSSLTEAFF.

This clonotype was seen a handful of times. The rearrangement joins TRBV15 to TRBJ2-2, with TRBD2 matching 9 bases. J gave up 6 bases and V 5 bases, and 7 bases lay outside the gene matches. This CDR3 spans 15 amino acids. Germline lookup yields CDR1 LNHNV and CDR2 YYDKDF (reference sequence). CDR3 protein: CATSYDAGGAGELFF. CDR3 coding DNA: TGTGCCACCAGCTACGATGCGGGAGGGGCCGGGGAGCTGTTTTTT.

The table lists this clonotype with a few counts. The CDR3 DNA is TGTGCCATCAGTCCTGACATTCCGAACACCGGGGAGCTGTTTTTT. Translation: CAISPDIPNTGELFF. The chain has TRBV10-3 and TRBJ2-2; D call uncertain. CDR3 length equals 15 residues. Germline-derived CDR1 and CDR2 are ENHRY and SYGVKD. V lost 5 bases and J lost 0, with 10 bases in between.

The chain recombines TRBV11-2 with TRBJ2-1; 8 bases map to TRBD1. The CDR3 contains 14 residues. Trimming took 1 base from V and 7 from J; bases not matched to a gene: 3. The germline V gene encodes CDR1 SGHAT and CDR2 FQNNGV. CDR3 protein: CASSLATGGNEQFF. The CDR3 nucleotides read TGTGCCAGCAGCTTAGCCACAGGGGGGAATGAGCAGTTCTTC.

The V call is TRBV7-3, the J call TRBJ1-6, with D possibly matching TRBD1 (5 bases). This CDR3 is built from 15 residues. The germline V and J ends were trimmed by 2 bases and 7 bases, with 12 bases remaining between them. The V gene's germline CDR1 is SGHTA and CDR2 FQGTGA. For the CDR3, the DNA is TGTGCCAGCAGCTTATTGGGGACCCGGAATTCACCCCTCCACTTT. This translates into CASSLLGTRNSPLHF.

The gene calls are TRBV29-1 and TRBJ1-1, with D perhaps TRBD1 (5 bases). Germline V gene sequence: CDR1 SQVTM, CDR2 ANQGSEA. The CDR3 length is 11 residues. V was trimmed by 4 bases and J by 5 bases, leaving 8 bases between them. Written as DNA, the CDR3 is TGCAGCGTTGGCCAGGGTACTGAAGCTTTCTTT. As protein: CSVGQGTEAFF.

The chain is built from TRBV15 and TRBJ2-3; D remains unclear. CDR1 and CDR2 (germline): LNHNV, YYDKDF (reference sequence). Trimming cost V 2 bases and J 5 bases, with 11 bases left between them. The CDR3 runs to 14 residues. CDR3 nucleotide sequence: TGTGCCACCAGCAGATCGCGCCTCGAAGATACGCAGTATTTT. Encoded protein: CATSRSRLEDTQYF.

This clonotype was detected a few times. Here the CDR3 DNA reads TGTGCCAGCAGCCTCCTAGCGGATACCTACAATGAGCAGTTCTTC. This encodes CASSLLADTYNEQFF. This rearrangement joins TRBV7-9 to TRBJ2-1; TRBD2 aligns across 7 bases. There are 15 residues in the CDR3. Germline V gene data show CDR1 as SEHNR and CDR2 as FQNEAQ (reference sequence). J was trimmed by 2 bases and V by 5 bases; bases with no gene match: 6. Looking up the rest from reference TRBV7-9 and TRBJ2-1 gives the full variable domain: DTGVSQNPRHKITKRGQNVTFRCDPISEHNRLYWYRQTLGQGPEFLTYFQNEAQLEKSRLLSDRFSAERPKGSFSTLEIQRTEQGDSAMYLCASSLLADTYNEQFFGPGTRLTVL.

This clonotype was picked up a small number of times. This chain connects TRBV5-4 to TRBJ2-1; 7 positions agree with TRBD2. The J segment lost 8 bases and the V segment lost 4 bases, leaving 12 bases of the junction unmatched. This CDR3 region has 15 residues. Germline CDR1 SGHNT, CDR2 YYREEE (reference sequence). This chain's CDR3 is CASSPGRTSRDEQFF. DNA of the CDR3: TGTGCCAGCAGCCCTGGGAGGACTAGTAGGGATGAGCAGTTCTTC.

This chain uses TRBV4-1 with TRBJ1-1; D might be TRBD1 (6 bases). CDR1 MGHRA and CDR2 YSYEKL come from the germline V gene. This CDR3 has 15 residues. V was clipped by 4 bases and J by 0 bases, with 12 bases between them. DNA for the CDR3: TGCGCCAGCAGCCCCCGGAGGGGGATGAACACTGAAGCTTTCTTT. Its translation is CASSPRRGMNTEAFF.

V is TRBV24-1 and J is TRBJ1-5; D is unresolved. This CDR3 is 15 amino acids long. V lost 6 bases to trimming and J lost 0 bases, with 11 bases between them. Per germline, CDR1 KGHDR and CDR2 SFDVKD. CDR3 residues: CATSHRGDSNQPQHF. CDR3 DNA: TGTGCCACCAGTCATCGTGGGGATAGCAATCAGCCCCAGCATTTT.

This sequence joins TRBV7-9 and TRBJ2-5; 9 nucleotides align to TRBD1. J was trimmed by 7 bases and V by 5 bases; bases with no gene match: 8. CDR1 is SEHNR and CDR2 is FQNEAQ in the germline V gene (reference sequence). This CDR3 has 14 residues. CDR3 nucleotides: TGTGCCAGCAGCCCCGGGACAGGGCTTTTGACCCAGTACTTC. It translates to CASSPGTGLLTQYF.

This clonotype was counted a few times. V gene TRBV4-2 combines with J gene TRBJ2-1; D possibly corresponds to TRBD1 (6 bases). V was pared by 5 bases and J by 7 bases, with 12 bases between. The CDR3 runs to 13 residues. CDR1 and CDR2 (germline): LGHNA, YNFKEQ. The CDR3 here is CASSSPTGNEQFF. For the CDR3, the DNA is TGTGCCAGCAGCTCACCGACAGGTAATGAGCAGTTCTTC.

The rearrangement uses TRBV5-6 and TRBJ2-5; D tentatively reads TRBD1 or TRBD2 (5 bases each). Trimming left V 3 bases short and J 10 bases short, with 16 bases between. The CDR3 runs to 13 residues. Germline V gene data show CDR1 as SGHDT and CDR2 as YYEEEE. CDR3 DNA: TGTGCCAGCAGCTCGGGGACCCTAAGTGACCAGTACTTC. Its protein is CASSSGTLSDQYF.

The DNA for the CDR3 is TGTGCCAGCAGTCTCCGGGACAGTTGGAACACTGAAGCTTTCTTT. Amino acids: CASSLRDSWNTEAFF. The chain recombines TRBV6-1 with TRBJ1-1, with 7 bases lining up with TRBD1. The germline V gene has CDR1 MNHNS and CDR2 SASEGT. After removal of 5 bases from V and 1 base from J, the junction contained 7 bases not matched to a gene. There are 15 residues in the CDR3.

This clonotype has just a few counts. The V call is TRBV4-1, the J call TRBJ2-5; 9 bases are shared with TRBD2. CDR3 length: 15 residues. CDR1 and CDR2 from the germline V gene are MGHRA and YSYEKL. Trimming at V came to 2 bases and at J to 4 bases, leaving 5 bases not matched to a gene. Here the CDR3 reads CASSQRGLASETQYF. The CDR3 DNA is TGCGCCAGCAGCCAACGGGGACTAGCCTCAGAGACCCAGTACTTC.

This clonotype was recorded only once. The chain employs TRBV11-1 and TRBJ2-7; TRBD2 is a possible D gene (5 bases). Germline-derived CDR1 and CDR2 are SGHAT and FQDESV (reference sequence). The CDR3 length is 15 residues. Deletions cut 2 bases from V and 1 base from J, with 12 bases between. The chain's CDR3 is CASSLPGMESYEQYF. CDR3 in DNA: TGTGCCAGCAGCTTACCGGGAATGGAGTCCTACGAGCAGTACTTC.

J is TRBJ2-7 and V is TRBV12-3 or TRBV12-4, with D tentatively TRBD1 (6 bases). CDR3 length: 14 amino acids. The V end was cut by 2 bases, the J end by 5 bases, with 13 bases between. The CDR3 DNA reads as TGTGCCAGCAGTTTAATGGGGGCAGAGGACGAGCAGTACTTC. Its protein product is CASSLMGAEDEQYF.

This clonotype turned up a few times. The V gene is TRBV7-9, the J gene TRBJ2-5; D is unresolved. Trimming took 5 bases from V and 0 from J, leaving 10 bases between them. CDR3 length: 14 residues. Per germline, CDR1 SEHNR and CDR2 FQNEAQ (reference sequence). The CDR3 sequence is CASSLWDNQETQYF. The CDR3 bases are TGTGCCAGCAGCCTGTGGGATAACCAAGAGACCCAGTACTTC.

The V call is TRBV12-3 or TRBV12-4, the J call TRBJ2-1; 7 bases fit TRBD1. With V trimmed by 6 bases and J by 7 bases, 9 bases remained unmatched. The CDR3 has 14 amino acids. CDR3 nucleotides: TGTGCCAGCAGGGAGAGGACAGGTGGAAATGAGCAGTTCTTC. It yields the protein CASRERTGGNEQFF.

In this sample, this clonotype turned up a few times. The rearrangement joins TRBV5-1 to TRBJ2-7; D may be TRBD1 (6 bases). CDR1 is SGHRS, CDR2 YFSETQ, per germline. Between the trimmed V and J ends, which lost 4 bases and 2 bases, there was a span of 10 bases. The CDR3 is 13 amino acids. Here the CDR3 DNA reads TGCGCCAGCAGCCCGGACAGTACCTACGAGCAGTACTTC. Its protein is CASSPDSTYEQYF.

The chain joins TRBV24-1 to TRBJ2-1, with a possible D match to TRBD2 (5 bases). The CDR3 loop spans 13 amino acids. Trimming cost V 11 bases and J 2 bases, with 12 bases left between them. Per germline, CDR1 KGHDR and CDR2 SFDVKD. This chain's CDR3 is CAITGTTYNEQFF. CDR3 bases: TGTGCCATCACGGGAACGACCTACAATGAGCAGTTCTTC.

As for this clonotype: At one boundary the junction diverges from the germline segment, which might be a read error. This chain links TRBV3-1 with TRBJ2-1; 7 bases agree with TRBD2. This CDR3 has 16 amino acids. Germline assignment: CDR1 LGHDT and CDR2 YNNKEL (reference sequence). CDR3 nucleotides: TGTGCCAGCAGTCAAGGACATAGCGGGTCCTACAATGAGCAGTTCTTC. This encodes CASSQGHSGSYNEQFF.

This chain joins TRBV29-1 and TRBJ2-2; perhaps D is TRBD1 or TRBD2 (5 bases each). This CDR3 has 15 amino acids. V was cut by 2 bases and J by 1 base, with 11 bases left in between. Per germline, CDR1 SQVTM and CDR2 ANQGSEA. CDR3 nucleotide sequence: TGCAGCGTTGAATTAGGGACCTTGAACACCGGGGAGCTGTTTTTT. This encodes CSVELGTLNTGELFF.